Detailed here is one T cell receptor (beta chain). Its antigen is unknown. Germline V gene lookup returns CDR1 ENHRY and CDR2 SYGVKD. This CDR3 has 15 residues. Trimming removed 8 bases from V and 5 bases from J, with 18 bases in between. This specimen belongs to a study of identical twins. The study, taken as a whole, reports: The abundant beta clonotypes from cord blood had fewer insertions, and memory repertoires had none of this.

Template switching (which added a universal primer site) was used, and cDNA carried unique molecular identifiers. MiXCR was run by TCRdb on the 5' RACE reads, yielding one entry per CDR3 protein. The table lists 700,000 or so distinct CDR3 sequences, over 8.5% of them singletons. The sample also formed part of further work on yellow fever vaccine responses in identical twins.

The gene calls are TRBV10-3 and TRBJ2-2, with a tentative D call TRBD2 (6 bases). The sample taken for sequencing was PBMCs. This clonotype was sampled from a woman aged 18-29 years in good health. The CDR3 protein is CAIGDFTVGTGELFF. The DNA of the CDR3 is TGTGCCATCGGGGACTTTACTGTGGGGACCGGGGAGCTGTTTTTT.